These 10 T cell receptor beta chains were all obtained from the same sample, sequenced in a study of cytomegalovirus exposure and HLA in healthy donors. This PCR relied on a set of 60 Vbeta primers and 13 Jbeta primers. Data came from immunoSEQ multiplex PCR; TCRdb stores just in-frame clones and leaves some out. The sample shows hundreds of thousands of clones, around 80% of them seen only once. Material for sequencing was PBMCs. These receptors were obtained from a boy younger than 18 in good health and CMV-seronegative.

The rearrangement joins TRBV5-8 to TRBJ1-2; TRBD1 is a possible D gene (6 bases). Trimming removed 4 bases at V and 7 bases at J, with 17 bases between. The CDR3 contains 14 residues. Germline CDR1 is SGHTS and CDR2 is YDEGEE. CDR3 in amino acids: CASSPGQTRGGYTF. The CDR3, as DNA: TGTGCCAGCAGCCCCGGACAGACTCGGGGTGGCTACACCTTC.

In its sample, this clone was seen a few times. The chain recombines TRBV10-1 with TRBJ2-3; 7 bases fit TRBD2. Germline V gene sequence: CDR1 WNHNN, CDR2 SYGVQD (reference sequence). The junction had 6 bases not matched to a gene; V was cut back by 3 bases and J by 0 bases. The CDR3 runs 16 residues. The CDR3 DNA is TGCGCCAGCAGTGAAGGGCTAGCGGTTAGCACAGATACGCAGTATTTT. Translation: CASSEGLAVSTDTQYF.

V and J are TRBV5-6 and TRBJ1-2; 10 bases match TRBD1. The germline V gene encodes CDR1 SGHDT and CDR2 YYEEEE. The CDR3 is made up of 16 amino acids. Trimming took 0 bases from V and 4 from J; bases not matched to a gene: 6. For the CDR3, the DNA is TGTGCCAGCAGCTTGGCCGGACAGGGGGAGACCTATGGCTACACCTTC. The encoded protein is CASSLAGQGETYGYTF.

The chain combines TRBV6-5 with TRBJ2-1, with TRBD2 matching over 7 bases. This CDR3 spans 15 amino acids. V dropped 4 bases and J dropped 2; count of bases not matched to a gene: 5. Per the germline V gene, CDR1 is MNHEY and CDR2 is SVGAGI. CDR3 protein: CASSSQAGTYNEQFF. CDR3 bases: TGTGCCAGCAGTTCGCAAGCGGGGACCTACAATGAGCAGTTCTTC.

The rearrangement uses TRBV18 and TRBJ2-5, with no clear D. Germline-derived CDR1 and CDR2 are KGHSH and LQKENI. The V end was cut by 2 bases, the J end by 2 bases, with 3 bases between. The CDR3 runs to 12 residues. This chain's CDR3 is CASSPEQETQYF. Here the CDR3 DNA reads TGTGCCAGCTCACCAGAGCAAGAGACCCAGTACTTC.

The gene calls are TRBV27 and TRBJ2-2, with TRBD1 matching 10 bases. CDR1 is MNHEY, CDR2 SMNVEV, per germline (reference sequence). With 2 bases clipped from V and 5 bases from J, the junction kept 8 bases outside the gene matches. This CDR3 spans 17 amino acids. The CDR3 spells CASSLRGGQGFTGELFF. The CDR3 coding sequence is TGTGCCAGCAGTTTAAGGGGGGGACAGGGGTTTACCGGGGAGCTGTTTTTT.

The chain recombines TRBV11-1 with TRBJ2-5; 8 bases map to TRBD1. This CDR3 is 13 amino acids long. Germline CDR1 is SGHAT and CDR2 is FQDESV (reference sequence). With 5 bases clipped from V and 3 bases from J, the junction kept 2 bases outside the gene matches. As DNA, the CDR3 is TGTGCCAGCAGCCGGACAGGGAAAGAGACCCAGTACTTC. This sequence encodes CASSRTGKETQYF.

The sample holds a few counts of this clone. This chain joins TRBV2 and TRBJ2-4; 7 nucleotides agree with TRBD1. Germline values: CDR1 SNHLY, CDR2 FYNNEI. The CDR3 contains 13 residues. The V and J ends lost 6 bases and 16 bases, in that order; junction bases with no gene match: 15. CDR3 in DNA: TGTGCCAGCAGGGAGGACAGGCTCGTCGACGCATACTTC. It yields the protein CASREDRLVDAYF.

The chain combines TRBV7-9 with TRBJ2-3, with a weak D call TRBD2 (7 bases). V was pared by 5 bases and J by 0 bases, with 12 bases between. This CDR3 is 15 amino acids long. CDR1 SEHNR and CDR2 FQNEAQ come from the germline V gene (reference sequence). The CDR3 region is CASSGRGPSTDTQYF. The CDR3, as DNA: TGTGCCAGCAGCGGGCGGGGGCCCAGCACAGATACGCAGTATTTT.

The chain combines TRBV27 with TRBJ1-2; D gene uncertain. Trimming shortened V by 2 bases and J by 3 bases, and 22 bases separated the two germline ends. The germline gives CDR1 MNHEY, CDR2 SMNVEV (reference sequence). The CDR3 covers 18 residues. The DNA for the CDR3 is TGTGCCAGCAGTTTAGCCGCCACGAGGCGGCCCCCTGACTATGGCTACACCTTC. This translates into CASSLAATRRPPDYGYTF.